The 29 T cell receptor beta chains listed next were all sequenced from one sample in a study of shared clonotypes between healthy human individuals. Naive-designated CD8 cells lacked CD45RO, were positively enriched for CCR7, and omitted terminally differentiated effector memory CD45RA+ cells. Method: immunoSEQ multiplex PCR; TCRdb's copy keeps in-frame clones and lacks some. The data show about 2.2 million clones, roughly 95% seen once. Material for sequencing was naive CD8+ T cells from PBMCs. These receptors all stem from a man aged 18 to 35 in good health. Some clones in this sample may be carry-over from other donors' samples.

The rearrangement links TRBV27 to TRBJ1-1, with D perhaps TRBD1 (6 bases). The CDR3 loop spans 14 amino acids. Looked up from germline, CDR1 is MNHEY and CDR2 is SMNVEV (reference sequence). Between the trimmed V and J ends, which lost 11 bases and 2 bases, there was a span of 18 bases. The chain's CDR3 is CAARSGTLNTEAFF. CDR3 in DNA: TGTGCCGCTCGTTCCGGGACACTTAACACTGAAGCTTTCTTT.

As regards this clone: Other DNA sequences in the same sample also yield this CDR3. The J gene is TRBJ1-2, the V gene TRBV15, with a possible D match to TRBD1 (6 bases). V lost 0 bases to trimming and J lost 4 bases, with 12 bases between them. This CDR3 comprises 15 residues. Germline CDR1 and CDR2: LNHNV and YYDKDF (reference sequence). The CDR3 here is CATSRDRGRGYGYTF. CDR3 in DNA: TGTGCCACCAGCAGAGATCGGGGCAGGGGCTATGGCTACACCTTC.

V is TRBV12-5 and J is TRBJ2-3, with unresolved D. The germline gives CDR1 LGHNT, CDR2 FRNRAP. The CDR3 is 14 residues long. The germline V and J ends were trimmed by 1 base and 0 bases, with 5 bases remaining between them. The CDR3 loop is CASGLDTSTDTQYF. DNA of the CDR3: TGTGCTAGTGGTTTGGATACTAGCACAGATACGCAGTATTTT.

The chain recombines TRBV11-3 with TRBJ2-7; maybe TRBD1 (6 bases). The CDR3 runs to 13 residues. The germline V gene has CDR1 SGHNT and CDR2 YENEEA. Trimming left V 1 base short and J 5 bases short, with 9 bases between. In DNA, the CDR3 is TGTGCCAGCAGCTTAGTATGGGGGCACGAGCAGTACTTC. This codes for CASSLVWGHEQYF.

This sequence joins TRBV27 and TRBJ2-6; no firm D call. The length of the CDR3 is 17 residues. Trimming took 8 bases from V and 3 from J, leaving 20 bases between them. The germline V gene encodes CDR1 MNHEY and CDR2 SMNVEV (reference sequence). The DNA for the CDR3 is TGTGCCAGCCGCGTGGTAGGCCCCAGGATTGGGGCCAACGTCCTGACTTTC. Protein product: CASRVVGPRIGANVLTF.

The V and J genes are TRBV2 and TRBJ2-1; 13 bases line up with TRBD2. The germline CDR1 and CDR2 sequences are SNHLY and FYNNEI. V shed 2 bases, J shed 12 bases, and the junction held 10 bases outside the gene matches. This CDR3 spans 16 amino acids. Here the CDR3 reads CASSESPGLAGIWQFF. For the CDR3, the DNA is TGTGCCAGCAGTGAATCGCCGGGACTAGCGGGAATTTGGCAGTTCTTC.

V usage is TRBV4-1 and J usage is TRBJ2-7; 7 nucleotides line up with TRBD1. Germline lookup yields CDR1 MGHRA and CDR2 YSYEKL. Losses at the gene ends were 0 bases for V and 3 bases for J; bases not matched to a gene: 11. This CDR3 is built from 17 residues. CDR3 in amino acids: CASSQDSSDRAGYEQYF. CDR3 DNA sequence: TGCGCCAGCAGCCAAGATTCATCAGACAGGGCAGGCTACGAGCAGTACTTC.

This chain uses TRBV7-9 with TRBJ2-3; D unclear. This CDR3 spans 14 amino acids. Looked up from germline, CDR1 is SEHNR and CDR2 is FQNEAQ (reference sequence). Trimming pared 0 bases from V and 6 bases from J, leaving 10 bases between. CDR3 in DNA: TGTGCCAGCAGCTTAGCAGGGATCAGGGATACGCAGTATTTT. Translation: CASSLAGIRDTQYF.

This clone showed up just once. The chain recombines TRBV6-1 with TRBJ2-3; 10 nucleotides match TRBD1. The V and J ends lost 6 bases and 10 bases, in that order; junction bases with no gene match: 7. Germline values: CDR1 MNHNS, CDR2 SASEGT. This CDR3 has 13 amino acids. CDR3 DNA: TGTGCCAGCAGGGGGGACAGGGGTTTAGCGCAGTATTTT. Its translation is CASRGDRGLAQYF.

The chain links TRBV5-6 to TRBJ2-3; perhaps TRBD2 as D (6 bases). Deletions cut 5 bases from V and 1 base from J, with 11 bases between. The CDR3 is made up of 14 amino acids. The germline V gene encodes CDR1 SGHDT and CDR2 YYEEEE. The CDR3 DNA reads as TGTGCCAGCAGTGCGGCTAGCGGCACAGATACGCAGTATTTT. Amino acids: CASSAASGTDTQYF.

As DNA, the CDR3 is TGTGCCAGCAGCTTAGCGGGGGGAGTGCCCCTTCGGCTCGGGGAGCTGTTTTTT. It translates to CASSLAGGVPLRLGELFF. The chain combines TRBV7-6 with TRBJ2-2, with a tentative D call TRBD2 (6 bases). V lost 0 bases, J lost 7 bases, and 21 bases lay in between. CDR1 and CDR2 (germline): SGHVS, FNYEAQ. The CDR3 length is 18 residues.

The chain uses TRBV7-9 and TRBJ2-1; 7 nucleotides align to TRBD2. V shed 0 bases and J 7 bases; nucleotides not matched to a gene: 12. This CDR3 is built from 17 residues. Germline V gene lookup returns CDR1 SEHNR and CDR2 FQNEAQ (reference sequence). Written as DNA, the CDR3 is TGTGCCAGCAGCTTAGCAGGTTCACTAGCGTCTTGGAATGAGCAGTTCTTC. This codes for CASSLAGSLASWNEQFF.

J is TRBJ2-3 and V is TRBV28; D possibly corresponds to TRBD2 (6 bases). The length of the CDR3 is 15 residues. Germline values: CDR1 MDHEN, CDR2 SYDVKM. V was shortened by 6 bases and J by 0 bases, with 13 bases between the two germline ends. DNA for the CDR3: TGTGCCAGCAGATCGGTAGCGGTTAGCACAGATACGCAGTATTTT. It codes for CASRSVAVSTDTQYF.

V is TRBV30 and J is TRBJ2-3; 12 bases map to TRBD2. The germline CDR1 and CDR2 sequences are GTSNPN and SVGIG (reference sequence). The CDR3 extends over 21 amino acids. V lost 0 bases and J lost 0; bases outside the gene matches: 16. CDR3 amino acids: CAWSVAPASGREISSTDTQYF. The CDR3 DNA reads TGTGCCTGGAGTGTAGCCCCGGCTAGCGGGAGGGAGATCTCTAGCACAGATACGCAGTATTTT.

This clone was seen a few times. Other nucleotide sequences from this sample produce the same CDR3. This chain joins TRBV11-2 and TRBJ1-1; D remains ambiguous. Germline V gene lookup returns CDR1 SGHAT and CDR2 FQNNGV. Trimming removed 4 bases from V and 4 bases from J, with 4 bases in between. The CDR3 runs 11 residues. CDR3 nucleotides: TGTGCCAGCAGCTGGGGCACTGAAGCTTTCTTT. It specifies CASSWGTEAFF.

The CDR3 loop reads CASSKATSGGFYNEQFF. The CDR3 DNA sequence: TGTGCCAGCAGCAAGGCGACTAGCGGGGGGTTCTACAATGAGCAGTTCTTC. The chain carries TRBV5-6 and TRBJ2-1; 13 bases align to TRBD2. The germline gives CDR1 SGHDT, CDR2 YYEEEE. The V gene end was trimmed by 4 bases and the J gene end by 3 bases; junction bases not matched to a gene: 7. This CDR3 is 17 amino acids long.

This chain uses TRBV19 with TRBJ2-2; D call uncertain. The V end was cut by 3 bases, the J end by 2 bases, with 10 bases between. There are 15 residues in the CDR3. Germline V CDR1 and CDR2: LNHDA, SQIVND (reference sequence). CDR3 in DNA: TGTGCCAGTAGTATGTCGCGGAAAAACACCGGGGAGCTGTTTTTT. Protein sequence: CASSMSRKNTGELFF. Full variable domain (rest looked up from reference TRBV19 and TRBJ2-2): DGGITQSPKYLFRKEGQNVTLSCEQNLNHDAMYWYRQDPGQGLRLIYYSQIVNDFQKGDIAEGYSVSREKKESFPLTVTSAQKNPTAFYLCASSMSRKNTGELFFGEGSRLTVL.

V and J are TRBV6-5 and TRBJ1-2; tentatively, D is TRBD1 (6 bases). CDR3 length: 14 amino acids. Trimming left V 0 bases short and J 5 bases short, with 10 bases between. CDR1 and CDR2 from the germline V gene are MNHEY and SVGAGI. The CDR3 nucleotides are TGTGCCAGCAGTTACTCGGCAGGGGCTTATGGCTACACCTTC. Protein: CASSYSAGAYGYTF.

This sequence joins TRBV29-1 and TRBJ2-5; 9 nucleotides line up with TRBD1. Germline loops: CDR1 SQVTM, CDR2 ANQGSEA. The length of the CDR3 is 14 residues. V shed 8 bases and J 4 bases; nucleotides not matched to a gene: 11. The CDR3 here is CSTQPRGQGETQYF. The CDR3 nucleotides are TGCAGCACCCAACCCCGGGGACAGGGAGAGACCCAGTACTTC.

The chain recombines TRBV7-9 with TRBJ1-2; D gene uncertain. Looked up from germline, CDR1 is SEHNR and CDR2 is FQNEAQ (reference sequence). This CDR3 has 16 amino acids. Trimming stripped 1 base from V and 1 base from J, with 13 bases between. The chain's CDR3 is CASSLVTAADNYGYTF. The CDR3 nucleotides are TGTGCCAGCAGCTTAGTAACGGCAGCCGATAACTATGGCTACACCTTC. Combining the CDR3 with reference TRBV7-9 and TRBJ1-2 gives the whole variable domain DTGVSQNPRHKITKRGQNVTFRCDPISEHNRLYWYRQTLGQGPEFLTYFQNEAQLEKSRLLSDRFSAERPKGSFSTLEIQRTEQGDSAMYLCASSLVTAADNYGYTFGSGTRLTVV.

V gene TRBV6-5 combines with J gene TRBJ1-1; D is ambiguous. V was cut by 2 bases and J by 4 bases, with 11 bases left in between. There are 14 residues in the CDR3. Germline V gene sequence: CDR1 MNHEY, CDR2 SVGAGI. The CDR3 coding sequence is TGTGCCAGCAGTTACGGGTTTTTGGCCACTGAAGCTTTCTTT. Amino acids: CASSYGFLATEAFF.

The V gene is TRBV5-6, the J gene TRBJ1-2; 10 bases are a match to TRBD1. The V gene end was trimmed by 7 bases and the J gene end by 3 bases; junction bases not matched to a gene: 12. The CDR3 is 16 residues long. CDR1 is SGHDT and CDR2 is YYEEEE in the germline V gene. CDR3 DNA sequence: TGTGCCAGCGACTCCGGGACAGGGGCCATCGACTATGGCTACACCTTC. Its protein is CASDSGTGAIDYGYTF. The full variable domain, rest sourced from reference TRBV5-6 and TRBJ1-2, is DAGVTQSPTHLIKTRGQQVTLRCSPKSGHDTVSWYQQALGQGPQFIFQYYEEEERQRGNFPDRFSGHQFPNYSSELNVNALLLGDSALYLCASDSGTGAIDYGYTFGSGTRLTVV.

V gene TRBV27 combines with J gene TRBJ1-2; possible D gene TRBD1, 6 bases. V gave up 2 bases and J gave up 4 bases, with 11 bases separating them. This CDR3 spans 14 amino acids. The V gene's germline CDR1 is MNHEY and CDR2 SMNVEV (reference sequence). Here the CDR3 DNA reads TGTGCCAGCAGTTTACTGGGGGCGAGCTATGGCTACACCTTC. It codes for CASSLLGASYGYTF.

This sequence joins TRBV7-9 and TRBJ2-5; 13 bases line up with TRBD2. Trimming cost V 5 bases and J 5 bases; bases outside gene matches: 11. The CDR3 loop spans 17 amino acids. Per germline, CDR1 SEHNR and CDR2 FQNEAQ (reference sequence). The CDR3 reads CASSPRTSGRVSETQYF. The CDR3 DNA sequence: TGTGCCAGCAGCCCTAGGACTAGCGGGAGAGTTTCGGAGACCCAGTACTTC.

On this clone itself: Different DNA sequences within this sample yield the same CDR3. The V gene is TRBV7-9, the J gene TRBJ2-2; D assignment may be TRBD1 or TRBD2 (6 bases each). Trimming left V 3 bases short and J 1 base short, with 9 bases between. Germline CDR1 SEHNR, CDR2 FQNEAQ (reference sequence). This CDR3 contains 15 residues. The chain's CDR3 is CASSLGGLNTGELFF. In nucleotides, the CDR3 is TGTGCCAGCAGCTTGGGGGGCCTGAACACCGGGGAGCTGTTTTTT.

V usage is TRBV6-1 and J usage is TRBJ2-7; 8 bases are shared with TRBD1. This CDR3 has 13 residues. The J segment lost 4 bases and the V segment lost 4 bases, leaving 3 bases of the junction unmatched. CDR1 is MNHNS, CDR2 SASEGT, per germline. The CDR3: CASSGRQGYEQYF. CDR3 bases: TGTGCCAGCAGTGGACGACAGGGGTACGAGCAGTACTTC.

This chain connects TRBV7-6 to TRBJ2-1; 7 bases are shared with TRBD1. The CDR3 consists of 13 residues. Germline V lookup: CDR1 SGHVS, CDR2 FNYEAQ. Trimming took 2 bases from V and 8 from J; bases not matched to a gene: 3. The CDR3 DNA sequence: TGTGCCAGCAGCTTAACAGGGGTCCATGAGCAGTTCTTC. It yields the protein CASSLTGVHEQFF.

V usage is TRBV10-2 and J usage is TRBJ1-1, with D unresolved. The CDR3 is made up of 16 amino acids. Per the germline V gene, CDR1 is WSHSY and CDR2 is SAAADI. Between the trimmed V and J ends, which lost 0 bases and 4 bases, there was a span of 15 bases. For the CDR3, the DNA is TGCGCCAGCAGTGAGTCGAACTCTAGGATTGGCACTGAAGCTTTCTTT. Its protein is CASSESNSRIGTEAFF.

The chain carries TRBV7-8 and TRBJ2-7, with D hard to call. The V end lost 5 bases, the J end lost 1 base, and 9 bases lay between the germline ends. Germline CDR1 and CDR2: SGHVS and FQNEAQ. This CDR3 contains 13 residues. The CDR3 spells CASSMGPSYEQYF. CDR3 sequence (DNA): TGTGCCAGCAGCATGGGCCCTTCCTACGAGCAGTACTTC.